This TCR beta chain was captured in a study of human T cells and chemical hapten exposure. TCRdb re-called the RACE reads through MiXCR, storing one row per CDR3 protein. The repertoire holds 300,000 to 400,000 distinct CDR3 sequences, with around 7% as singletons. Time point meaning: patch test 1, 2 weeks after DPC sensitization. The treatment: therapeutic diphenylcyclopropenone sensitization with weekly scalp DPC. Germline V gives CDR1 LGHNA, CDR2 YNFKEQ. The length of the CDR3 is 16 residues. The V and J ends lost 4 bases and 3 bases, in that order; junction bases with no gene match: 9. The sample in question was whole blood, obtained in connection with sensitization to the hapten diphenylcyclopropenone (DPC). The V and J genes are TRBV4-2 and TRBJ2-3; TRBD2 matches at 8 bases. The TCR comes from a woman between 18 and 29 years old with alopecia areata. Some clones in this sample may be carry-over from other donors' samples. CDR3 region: CASSPLLAGLTDTQYF. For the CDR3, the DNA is TGTGCCAGCAGCCCCCTGCTAGCGGGCCTTACAGATACGCAGTATTTT.